These 22 T cell receptor beta chains came from one sample sequenced in a study of T cells in Graves' hyperthyroidism and ophthalmopathy. Amplified regions were TCR beta CDR3 sequences from RNA transcripts. HTBI primers were the set used in a first-round RT-PCR of the TCR CDR3. MiXCR was run by TCRdb on the multiplex PCR reads, yielding one entry per CDR3 protein. The sample shows approximately 610,000 distinct CDR3 sequences, roughly 14% of them seen only once. The sequenced material came from blood. The receptors derive from a woman between 35 and 50 years old with Graves' ophthalmopathy.

Many counts were recorded for this clonotype. V usage is TRBV6-1 and J usage is TRBJ2-7; D gene ambiguous. The CDR3 covers 13 residues. V was clipped by 4 bases and J by 3 bases, with 10 bases between them. Per germline, CDR1 MNHNS and CDR2 SASEGT. DNA of the CDR3: TGTGCCAGCAGTGGGACGGTGGTCTACGAGCAGTACTTC. It specifies CASSGTVVYEQYF.

This clonotype was recorded at least ten times. The genes are TRBV28 and TRBJ2-7, with 7 bases lining up with TRBD1. This CDR3 spans 15 amino acids. The junction had 10 bases not matched to a gene; V was cut back by 8 bases and J by 0 bases. Germline V gene sequence: CDR1 MDHEN, CDR2 SYDVKM. DNA for the CDR3: TGTGCCAGCGTCGATAGACAGGGCAGCTCCTACGAGCAGTACTTC. Encoded protein: CASVDRQGSSYEQYF.

This chain uses TRBV6-2 or TRBV6-3 with TRBJ1-1; 9 positions match TRBD1. This CDR3 has 16 residues. The germline V gene has CDR1 MNHEY and CDR2 SVGEGT. Trimming removed 2 bases from V and 0 bases from J; junction bases left unmatched: 4. The CDR3 DNA reads TGTGCCAGCAGTTACCAGGGACAGGGCATGAACACTGAAGCTTTCTTT. Translated: CASSYQGQGMNTEAFF.

This clonotype was counted between two and nine times. The rearrangement uses TRBV19 and TRBJ2-7; tentative D call: TRBD2 (5 bases). The CDR3 totals 13 residues. V was trimmed by 7 bases and J by 5 bases, leaving 15 bases between them. Germline-derived CDR1 and CDR2 are LNHDA and SQIVND (reference sequence). CDR3 nucleotide sequence: TGTGCCAGTACCCCCGAGGGCCTCGACGAGCAGTACTTC. Residues: CASTPEGLDEQYF.

This clonotype showed up many times. The chain employs TRBV12-3 or TRBV12-4 and TRBJ1-1; no definite D call. V was shortened by 7 bases and J by 1 base, with 16 bases between the two germline ends. This CDR3 is 15 amino acids long. CDR3: CASTSLGAGNTEAFF. In nucleotides, the CDR3 is TGTGCCAGCACCTCACTGGGAGCTGGGAACACTGAAGCTTTCTTT.

This clonotype showed up just a few times. The J gene is TRBJ1-5, the V gene TRBV6-5, with unresolved D. From germline, CDR1 is MNHEY and CDR2 SVGAGI. Between the trimmed V and J ends, which lost 2 bases and 7 bases, there was a span of 12 bases. The CDR3 length is 14 residues. The CDR3 coding sequence is TGTGCCAGCAGTTACGGAAACGAGGGCCAGCCCCAGCATTTT. Residues: CASSYGNEGQPQHF.

In its sample, this clonotype was seen a few times. This rearrangement joins TRBV10-3 to TRBJ2-3; 7 positions match TRBD1. V lost 2 bases and J lost 0; bases outside the gene matches: 14. The CDR3 totals 19 residues. Germline CDR1 and CDR2: ENHRY and SYGVKD. This CDR3 is CAISERESGTAFSTDTQYF. The CDR3 bases are TGTGCCATCAGTGAGAGAGAGTCGGGGACAGCTTTTAGCACAGATACGCAGTATTTT.

This clonotype was observed many times. V and J are TRBV29-1 and TRBJ1-3; TRBD1 is a possible D gene (5 bases). Trimming took 4 bases from V and 4 from J, leaving 8 bases between them. The CDR3 loop spans 12 amino acids. CDR1 is SQVTM and CDR2 is ANQGSEA in the germline V gene. This chain's CDR3 is CSVGGDGNTIYF. CDR3 nucleotide sequence: TGCAGCGTTGGGGGCGACGGAAACACCATATATTTT.

In its sample, this clonotype was seen many times. CDR3 DNA sequence: TGCAGTGCTTGGACTGGCTACGAGCAGTACTTC. Amino acids: CSAWTGYEQYF. The genes are TRBV20-1 and TRBJ2-7; maybe TRBD2 (5 bases). V was trimmed by 5 bases and J by 3 bases, leaving 8 bases between them. This CDR3 spans 11 amino acids. From germline, CDR1 is DFQATT and CDR2 SNEGSKA (reference sequence).

The chain uses TRBV2 and TRBJ1-6, with a tentative D call TRBD1 (5 bases). V lost 8 bases, J lost 8 bases, and 13 bases lay in between. Germline V lookup: CDR1 SNHLY, CDR2 FYNNEI. This CDR3 comprises 13 residues. The CDR3 loop is CASLGALYSPLHF. CDR3 DNA sequence: TGTGCCAGCTTAGGGGCCCTTTATTCACCCCTCCACTTT.

There are many counts of this clonotype. The V and J genes are TRBV13 and TRBJ1-1, with D tentatively TRBD1 (6 bases). In germline, CDR1 is PRHDT, CDR2 FYEKMQ (reference sequence). The CDR3 is 12 residues long. Trimming took off 5 bases at V and 7 bases at J, with 11 bases between the two ends. CDR3: CASSSRTVEAFF. The CDR3 region has the DNA TGTGCCAGCAGCAGCCGGACAGTTGAAGCTTTCTTT.

This clonotype was seen repeatedly, ten times or more. J is TRBJ2-5 and V is TRBV15; D is uncertain. CDR3 length equals 17 residues. V was cut by 1 base and J by 0 bases, with 15 bases left in between. The germline CDR1 and CDR2 sequences are LNHNV and YYDKDF (reference sequence). CDR3 in amino acids: CATSRGPGGFHQETQYF. The CDR3 nucleotides are TGTGCCACCAGCAGAGGACCAGGCGGCTTTCACCAAGAGACCCAGTACTTC.

The sample holds many counts of this clonotype. The CDR3 DNA sequence: TGTGCCAGTAGCGACAGGGGGCTATACTACGAGCAGTACTTC. It encodes CASSDRGLYYEQYF. J is TRBJ2-7 and V is TRBV19; 10 nucleotides match TRBD1. This CDR3 contains 14 residues. V gave up 6 bases and J gave up 3 bases; unmatched junction bases: 5. Per the germline V gene, CDR1 is LNHDA and CDR2 is SQIVND (reference sequence).

This clonotype came up many times. The chain couples TRBV7-2 to TRBJ1-3; D ambiguous. The CDR3 has 13 amino acids. Deletions cut 7 bases from V and 0 bases from J, with 7 bases between. Germline V lookup: CDR1 SGHTA, CDR2 FQGNSA. CDR3 amino acids: CASTFSSGNTIYF. In nucleotides, the CDR3 is TGTGCCAGCACCTTTAGCTCTGGAAACACCATATATTTT.

This clonotype was counted at least ten times. The J gene is TRBJ2-7, the V gene TRBV5-1, with D perhaps matching TRBD1 (6 bases). This CDR3 region has 16 residues. Trimming took 4 bases from V and 0 from J, leaving 17 bases between them. Looked up from germline, CDR1 is SGHRS and CDR2 is YFSETQ. CDR3 coding DNA: TGCGCCAGCAGCCCCCGGACAGCCACGATCTCCTACGAGCAGTACTTC. Its protein product is CASSPRTATISYEQYF.

The genes are TRBV4-1 and TRBJ2-7; the match to TRBD1 covers 7 bases. After removal of 1 base from V and 4 bases from J, the junction contained 7 bases not matched to a gene. The CDR3 loop spans 15 amino acids. The germline CDR1 and CDR2 sequences are MGHRA and YSYEKL. The CDR3 reads CASSQVSGTVYEQYF. CDR3 sequence (DNA): TGCGCCAGCAGCCAAGTTTCGGGGACAGTTTACGAGCAGTACTTC.

This clonotype was recorded at least ten times. The chain combines TRBV28 with TRBJ2-7; a weak D match, TRBD1 (5 bases). The germline CDR1 and CDR2 sequences are MDHEN and SYDVKM. V shed 5 bases and J shed 7 bases, with 18 bases lying between them. The CDR3 sequence is 14 residues long. CDR3 sequence (DNA): TGTGCCAGCAGTACCCCCCTCCAAGGGGAAGAGCAGTACTTC. Encoded protein: CASSTPLQGEEQYF.

DNA of the CDR3: TGTGCCAGCAGTTCCGGACTAGCGGGGGACCAAGAGACCCAGTACTTC. It encodes CASSSGLAGDQETQYF. The chain recombines TRBV28 with TRBJ2-5; 13 nucleotides agree with TRBD2. Germline CDR1 reads MDHEN; CDR2 reads SYDVKM. The CDR3 length is 16 residues. Unmatched junction bases numbered 2, after V lost 4 bases and J lost 0 bases.

This clonotype came up a few times. The CDR3 DNA reads as TGTGCCAGCAGTGCGAAGGGAGCCTTCTCCTACGAGCAGTACTTC. Translation gives CASSAKGAFSYEQYF. V is TRBV9 and J is TRBJ2-7, with a tentative D call TRBD2 (5 bases). Germline V gene lookup returns CDR1 SGDLS and CDR2 YYNGEE. Trimming cost V 5 bases and J 0 bases, with 15 bases left between them. There are 15 residues in the CDR3.

This clonotype was seen ten or more times. The J gene is TRBJ2-7, the V gene TRBV6-2 or TRBV6-3, with 7 bases fitting TRBD2. CDR1 MNHEY and CDR2 SVGEGT come from the germline V gene. The V and J ends lost 1 base and 13 bases, in that order; junction bases with no gene match: 4. The CDR3 spans 11 residues. CDR3: CASSYWAGVYF. DNA for the CDR3: TGTGCCAGCAGTTACTGGGCGGGAGTATACTTC.

The V gene is TRBV27, the J gene TRBJ2-3; 8 bases fit TRBD1. Trimming removed 4 bases from V and 5 bases from J; junction bases left unmatched: 14. CDR3 size: 17 residues. CDR1 is MNHEY, CDR2 SMNVEV, per germline (reference sequence). The CDR3 region is CASSSLGMKQGGDTQYF. Written as DNA, the CDR3 is TGTGCCAGCAGTTCCCTGGGTATGAAACAGGGGGGAGATACGCAGTATTTT.

This clonotype was seen many times. The rearrangement joins TRBV7-8 to TRBJ1-1; 7 bases match TRBD1. With 5 bases clipped from V and 7 bases from J, the junction kept 10 bases outside the gene matches. Germline CDR1 reads SGHVS; CDR2 reads FQNEAQ. CDR3 length equals 14 residues. The CDR3 nucleotides are TGTGCCAGCAGCCGTCTCACAGGGGACTATGAAGCTTTCTTT. It specifies CASSRLTGDYEAFF.